These 15 T cell receptor beta chains were sequenced from one sample in a study of control samples from healthy donors and cancer patients. Repertoires were generated with immunoSEQ multiplex PCR, while TCRdb's copy carries only in-frame clones and drops some. Of 150,000 or so clones detected, over 85% appear once; the ten largest clones hold 5% to 7%. Sequenced: blood. These receptors all stem from a man younger than 30 in good health.

The V and J genes are TRBV6-4 and TRBJ1-2; D is perhaps TRBD1 (6 bases). The CDR3 contains 12 residues. The ends were cut back, 2 bases at V and 7 bases at J, with 8 bases in the middle. CDR1 and CDR2 from the germline V gene are MRHNA and SNTAGT. The CDR3 is CASSDGGVGYTF. CDR3 bases: TGTGCCAGCAGTGACGGGGGCGTTGGCTACACCTTC.

The CDR3 region is CASISGIGNTIYF. The CDR3 DNA reads TGTGCCAGTATCTCAGGGATTGGAAACACCATATATTTT. The chain links TRBV19 to TRBJ1-3, with D possibly being TRBD1 (5 bases). CDR1 is LNHDA, CDR2 SQIVND, per germline (reference sequence). Trimming took off 7 bases at V and 3 bases at J, with 10 bases between the two ends. This CDR3 is built from 13 residues.

The chain links TRBV6-2 or TRBV6-3 to TRBJ1-3; D unclear. Trimming pared 2 bases from V and 0 bases from J, leaving 14 bases between. This CDR3 has 17 amino acids. From germline, CDR1 is MNHEY and CDR2 SVGEGT. The CDR3, as DNA: TGTGCCAGCAGTTACCCCCCTCGTGGAATCTCTGGAAACACCATATATTTT. Translation: CASSYPPRGISGNTIYF.

The V gene is TRBV5-8, the J gene TRBJ2-5, with 7 nucleotides matching TRBD2. After removal of 0 bases from V and 1 base from J, the junction contained 3 bases not matched to a gene. Germline assignment: CDR1 SGHTS and CDR2 YDEGEE. This CDR3 is built from 15 residues. CDR3 loop: CASSLGLAVQETQYF. The CDR3 region has the DNA TGTGCCAGCAGCTTGGGTCTAGCGGTCCAAGAGACCCAGTACTTC.

The CDR3 protein is CASSPAQLSYNEQFF. CDR3 bases: TGTGCCAGCTCACCGGCCCAACTCTCCTACAATGAGCAGTTCTTC. The chain links TRBV18 to TRBJ2-1; D is unclear. The CDR3 is 15 amino acids. Germline assignment: CDR1 KGHSH and CDR2 LQKENI. With 3 bases removed from V and 0 bases from J, the gap between germline ends came to 9 bases.

V gene TRBV4-3 combines with J gene TRBJ1-4; no clear D. The length of the CDR3 is 16 residues. Trimming pared 0 bases from V and 4 bases from J, leaving 12 bases between. From germline, CDR1 is LGHNA and CDR2 YSLEER. This chain's CDR3 is CASSQDRAAHNEKLFF. CDR3 bases: TGCGCCAGCAGCCAAGATCGGGCAGCCCATAATGAAAAACTGTTTTTT.

The rearrangement links TRBV29-1 to TRBJ2-2, with 12 bases aligning to TRBD1. The CDR3 sequence is 14 residues long. Losses at the gene ends were 7 bases for V and 2 bases for J; bases not matched to a gene: 2. Germline V gene lookup returns CDR1 SQVTM and CDR2 ANQGSEA. The CDR3: CSAGTGGNTGELFF. The CDR3 DNA is TGCAGCGCTGGGACAGGGGGCAACACCGGGGAGCTGTTTTTT.

The J gene is TRBJ1-5, the V gene TRBV4-1; unclear D gene. CDR1 is MGHRA, CDR2 YSYEKL, per germline. The V end lost 4 bases, the J end lost 4 bases, and 11 bases lay between the germline ends. CDR3 length equals 14 residues. The CDR3 nucleotides are TGCGCCAGCAGCCGGACGGTCGGAAATCAGCCCCAGCATTTT. Protein sequence: CASSRTVGNQPQHF.

The rearrangement uses TRBV19 and TRBJ1-1; D uncertain. The germline V gene encodes CDR1 LNHDA and CDR2 SQIVND (reference sequence). The CDR3 contains 11 residues. Between the trimmed V and J ends, which lost 4 bases and 11 bases, there was a span of 11 bases. CDR3 coding DNA: TGTGCCAGTAGTAGGGCTGGGCGTGCTTTCTTT. This sequence encodes CASSRAGRAFF.

This chain links TRBV6-6 with TRBJ2-7; TRBD2 is a possible D gene (6 bases). Germline V gives CDR1 MNHNY, CDR2 SVGAGI (reference sequence). The CDR3 length is 12 residues. The germline V and J ends were trimmed by 6 bases and 3 bases, with 9 bases remaining between them. The CDR3 is CASSASVYEQYF. CDR3 nucleotides: TGTGCCAGCAGCGCTAGCGTCTACGAGCAGTACTTC.

The V and J genes are TRBV6-1 and TRBJ1-5, with 8 bases matching TRBD1. CDR3 length: 16 residues. CDR1 and CDR2 (germline): MNHNS, SASEGT. V lost 2 bases, J lost 6 bases, and 9 bases stayed unmatched. The CDR3 is CASSEPVTGVRQPQHF. In DNA form, the CDR3 reads TGTGCCAGCAGTGAACCGGTGACAGGGGTTCGTCAGCCCCAGCATTTT.

The chain joins TRBV30 to TRBJ2-7; D is possibly TRBD2 (6 bases). CDR3 size: 13 residues. The ends were cut back, 5 bases at V and 5 bases at J, with 16 bases in the middle. The germline gives CDR1 GTSNPN, CDR2 SVGIG (reference sequence). CDR3 loop: CAWVPGGANEQYF. The CDR3, as DNA: TGTGCCTGGGTGCCGGGCGGGGCTAACGAGCAGTACTTC.

The rearrangement uses TRBV4-1 and TRBJ2-7; D may be TRBD2 (5 bases). Trimming removed 0 bases at V and 4 bases at J, with 16 bases between. Per the germline V gene, CDR1 is MGHRA and CDR2 is YSYEKL. The CDR3 spans 16 residues. CDR3 DNA: TGCGCCAGCAGCCAAGATGGACGGGTCGGGGTTTACGAGCAGTACTTC. Protein product: CASSQDGRVGVYEQYF.

V usage is TRBV28 and J usage is TRBJ1-1, with D unresolved. The CDR3 runs to 12 residues. CDR1 MDHEN and CDR2 SYDVKM come from the germline V gene. The V gene lost 3 bases and the J gene lost 4 bases, with 6 bases spanning the gap. CDR3 nucleotide sequence: TGTGCCAGCAGTTTTCGCATCACTGAAGCTTTCTTT. Its protein is CASSFRITEAFF. The full variable domain, rest sourced from reference TRBV28 and TRBJ1-1, is DVKVTQSSRYLVKRTGEKVFLECVQDMDHENMFWYRQDPGLGLRLIYFSYDVKMKEKGDIPEGYSVSREKKERFSLILESASTNQTSMYLCASSFRITEAFFGQGTRLTVV.

This chain uses TRBV11-3 with TRBJ1-1, with a possible D match to TRBD1 (5 bases). CDR1 and CDR2 from the germline V gene are SGHNT and YENEEA. CDR3 size: 12 residues. V lost 2 bases to trimming and J lost 10 bases, with 11 bases between them. CDR3 region: CASSLSGGVAFF. The CDR3 bases are TGTGCCAGCAGCTTATCCGGGGGAGTAGCTTTCTTT.